This T cell receptor beta chain was captured by sequencing in a study of siplizumab effects on memory and regulatory T cells. Generated by immunoSEQ multiplex PCR, the TCRdb table keeps only in-frame clones and is missing some. The data contain roughly 100,000 clones, about 90% of them singletons. Germline CDR1 and CDR2: MDHEN and SYDVKM. V lost 6 bases to trimming and J lost 0 bases; unmatched junction nucleotides: 8. The CDR3 spans 17 residues. The sequence was obtained from a human donor in good health. The chain is built from TRBV28 and TRBJ2-6; 7 bases are shared with TRBD1. Sequenced sample: CD4+ T cells sorted from blood. The CDR3 is CASRDETGASGANVLTF. CDR3 bases: TGTGCCAGCAGGGACGAAACAGGGGCCTCTGGGGCCAACGTCCTGACTTTC.